This TCR beta chain is drawn from a study of beta chain features in type 1 diabetes. Germline values: CDR1 MNHNS, CDR2 SASEGT. The V and J ends lost 6 bases and 4 bases, in that order; junction bases with no gene match: 8. The CDR3 is 15 amino acids. What was sequenced were expressed TCRB transcripts, since all of the isolated RNA had been reverse transcribed. Sequenced by immunoSEQ multiplex PCR; TCRdb stores in-frame clones only, minus some. In the table there are approximately 150,000 clones, 7% to 10% of which are singletons. The chain has TRBV6-1 and TRBJ2-3; 9 positions agree with TRBD1. Sequencing was carried out using central memory CD4+ T cells from blood. This receptor was taken from a woman under 30 in good health. This CDR3 is CASRKGQGSADTQYF. The CDR3 DNA is TGTGCCAGCAGAAAGGGACAGGGATCTGCAGATACGCAGTATTTT.